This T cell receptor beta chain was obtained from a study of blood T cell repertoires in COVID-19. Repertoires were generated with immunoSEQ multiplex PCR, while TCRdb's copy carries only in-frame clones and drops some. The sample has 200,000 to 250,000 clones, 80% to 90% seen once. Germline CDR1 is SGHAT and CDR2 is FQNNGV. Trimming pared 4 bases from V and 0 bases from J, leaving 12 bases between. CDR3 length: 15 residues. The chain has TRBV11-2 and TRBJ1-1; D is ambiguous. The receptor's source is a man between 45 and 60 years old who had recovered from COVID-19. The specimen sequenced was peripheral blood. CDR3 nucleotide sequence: TGTGCCAGCAGCTCCAGGACGGGGATGAACACTGAAGCTTTCTTT. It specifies CASSSRTGMNTEAFF.